This TCR beta chain was retrieved from a study of shared clonotypes between healthy human individuals. General study findings and limits: Naive CD4 clonotypes overlapped across a few donors at about 5.2%. Clonotype sharing across donors was expected to vary with sequencing depth. Shared clonotypes across all four donors exceeded non-shared ones in generation probability.

This clone was found once. What it recognizes is unknown. Authors' data handling: As immunoSEQ supplied junction-only sequences (without quality scores), filtering differed. Measured with immunoSEQ multiplex PCR; TCRdb has only the in-frame clones, and not every one. V, J and clone size are those of that table, while D and trimming were read from the DNA. Here the sample spans over a million clones, 95% to 97% being singletons. The CDR3 covers 14 residues. Germline assignment: CDR1 SNHLY and CDR2 FYNNEI. V lost 2 bases and J lost 3, with 8 bases in between. Sequenced: naive CD4+ T cells sorted from blood. Stated subset: CD45RA+ positively selected. The receptor was derived from a man aged 25 to 40 in good health. V and J are TRBV2 and TRBJ2-1; D call uncertain. The CDR3 region is CASSELASYNEQFF. CDR3 bases: TGTGCCAGCAGTGAACTGGCGAGCTACAATGAGCAGTTCTTC.